Below, one T cell receptor (beta chain) is given with its context. Its cognate antigen is unknown. Primers for the PCR totalled 60 Vbeta and 13 Jbeta. Here immunoSEQ multiplex PCR was the method, and the copy in TCRdb shows in-frame clones only, minus some. The profile shows fewer than 200,000 clones, approximately 77% of them singletons. These data come from a study of cytomegalovirus exposure and HLA in healthy donors. General observations from the study: Across donors, most TCRs were seen rarely, yet some public ones were widespread. A later analysis reportedly found that, within productive TCRs, an Asian-associated ancestry cluster had fewer N-insertions than the mean observed across the roughly 730 donors.

This CDR3 has 12 amino acids. V was pared by 4 bases and J by 5 bases, with 1 base of the junction left unmatched. Germline V gene lookup returns CDR1 MNHNS and CDR2 SASEGT. The source material was PBMCs. This TCR was recovered from a male donor in good health and CMV-seronegative. The V call is TRBV6-1, the J call TRBJ2-7, with TRBD1 identical over 8 bases. In nucleotides, the CDR3 is TGTGCCAGCAGTGTGGACAGGGACGAGCAGTACTTC. It is translated as CASSVDRDEQYF.